This TCR beta chain came from a study of blood T cell repertoires in COVID-19. On the study more broadly: The analysed material was cDNA or gDNA that came from T cells, B-cell-depleted T cells, or PBMCs.

Sequencing was performed with immunoSEQ multiplex PCR; in TCRdb, only in-frame clones are kept and a portion is missing. The profile shows about 90,000 clones, 88% of them singletons. The CDR3 extends over 16 amino acids. V lost 4 bases and J lost 7, with 20 bases in between. Germline assignment: CDR1 SGHRS and CDR2 YFSETQ. The TCR comes from a man in his sixties with acute or convalescent COVID-19. V is TRBV5-1 and J is TRBJ1-4; a possible D gene is TRBD1 (5 bases). Sequenced material: peripheral blood. In DNA form, the CDR3 reads TGCGCCAGCAGCCCGGAGGGACTCTCGATAGGTGAAAAACTGTTTTTT. The encoded protein is CASSPEGLSIGEKLFF.